A single sample is the source of the 7 T cell receptor beta chains below, sequenced in a study of STAT5B mutations in CD4+ large granular lymphocyte leukemia. The assay was immunoSEQ multiplex PCR, and TCRdb's table has in-frame clones only and misses some. The table has 45,000 to 50,000 clones, around 81% seen once. The sequenced material came from CD4+ T cells from blood buffy coats. The origin of the receptors is a human donor in good health.

V usage is TRBV9 and J usage is TRBJ2-7, with 11 positions matching TRBD1. Germline assignment: CDR1 SGDLS and CDR2 YYNGEE. The CDR3 runs 14 residues. The V segment lost 3 bases and the J segment 7 bases; nucleotides outside the gene matches: 6. This chain's CDR3 is CASSARGQGGEQYF. In DNA, the CDR3 is TGTGCCAGCAGCGCCAGGGGACAGGGGGGGGAGCAGTACTTC.

The V gene is TRBV9, the J gene TRBJ2-2; the D is unclear. V was pared by 5 bases and J by 0 bases, with 8 bases between. The CDR3 runs to 14 residues. The germline V gene has CDR1 SGDLS and CDR2 YYNGEE. The CDR3 here is CASRAQTNTGELFF. In DNA, the CDR3 is TGTGCCAGCAGAGCGCAGACGAACACCGGGGAGCTGTTTTTT.

This rearrangement joins TRBV11-1 to TRBJ2-7; 11 nucleotides match TRBD1. The CDR3 consists of 15 residues. The germline V gene has CDR1 SGHAT and CDR2 FQDESV (reference sequence). V shed 5 bases, J shed 1 base, and the junction held 4 bases outside the gene matches. CDR3 sequence reads: CASSRGTGGSYEQYF. DNA of the CDR3: TGTGCCAGCAGCCGGGGGACAGGGGGGTCCTACGAGCAGTACTTC.

V is TRBV19 and J is TRBJ1-6; TRBD1 is a possible D gene (6 bases). The germline CDR1 and CDR2 sequences are LNHDA and SQIVND (reference sequence). The CDR3 covers 16 residues. V lost 3 bases and J 5 bases, leaving 14 bases between the germline ends. CDR3 sequence reads: CASSMGAGKDNSPLHF. In DNA, the CDR3 is TGTGCCAGTAGTATGGGGGCGGGGAAAGATAATTCACCCCTCCACTTT.

V usage is TRBV6-4 and J usage is TRBJ2-1; a weak D match, TRBD2 (6 bases). The ends were cut back, 10 bases at V and 7 bases at J, with 11 bases in the middle. Per the germline V gene, CDR1 is MRHNA and CDR2 is SNTAGT. This CDR3 contains 11 residues. The CDR3, as DNA: TGTGCCACCCTTCGGGGGAATGAGCAGTTCTTC. This gives the protein CATLRGNEQFF.

This rearrangement joins TRBV4-2 to TRBJ2-2; TRBD2 aligns across 9 bases. CDR1 and CDR2 from the germline V gene are LGHNA and YNFKEQ. V lost 0 bases, J lost 7 bases, and 9 bases stayed unmatched. CDR3 length equals 17 residues. The DNA for the CDR3 is TGTGCCAGCAGCCAAGAGGTTAGCGGGAGACAGGTCGGGGAGCTGTTTTTT. Protein product: CASSQEVSGRQVGELFF.

CDR3 region: CASSLGGYSSRLFF. Here the CDR3 DNA reads TGTGCCAGCAGCTTAGGGGGGTATTCTAGTCGACTGTTTTTT. The rearrangement uses TRBV11-2 and TRBJ1-4, with D tentatively TRBD1 (5 bases). This CDR3 has 14 residues. Trimming cost V 1 base and J 13 bases, with 16 bases left between them. CDR1 is SGHAT and CDR2 is FQNNGV in the germline V gene.